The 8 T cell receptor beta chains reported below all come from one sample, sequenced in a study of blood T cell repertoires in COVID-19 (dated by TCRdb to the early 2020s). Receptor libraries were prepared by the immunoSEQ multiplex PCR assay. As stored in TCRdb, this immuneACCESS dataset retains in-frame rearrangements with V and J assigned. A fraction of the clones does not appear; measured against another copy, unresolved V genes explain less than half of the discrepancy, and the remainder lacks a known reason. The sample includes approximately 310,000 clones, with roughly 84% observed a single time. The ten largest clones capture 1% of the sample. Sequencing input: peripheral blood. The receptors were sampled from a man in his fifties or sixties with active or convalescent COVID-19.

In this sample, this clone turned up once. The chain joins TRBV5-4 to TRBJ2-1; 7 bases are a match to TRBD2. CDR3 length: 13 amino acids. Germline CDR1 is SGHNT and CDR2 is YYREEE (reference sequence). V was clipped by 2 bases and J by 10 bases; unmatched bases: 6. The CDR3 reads CASSFPPGLEQFF. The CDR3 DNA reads TGTGCCAGCAGCTTTCCCCCGGGACTAGAGCAGTTCTTC.

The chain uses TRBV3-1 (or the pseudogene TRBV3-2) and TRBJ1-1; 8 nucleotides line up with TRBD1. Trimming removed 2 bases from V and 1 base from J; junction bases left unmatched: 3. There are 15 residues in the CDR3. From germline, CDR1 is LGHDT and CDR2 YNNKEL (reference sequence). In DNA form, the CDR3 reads TGTGCCAGCAGCCAACCCGGACAGGGGAACACTGAAGCTTTCTTT. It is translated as CASSQPGQGNTEAFF.

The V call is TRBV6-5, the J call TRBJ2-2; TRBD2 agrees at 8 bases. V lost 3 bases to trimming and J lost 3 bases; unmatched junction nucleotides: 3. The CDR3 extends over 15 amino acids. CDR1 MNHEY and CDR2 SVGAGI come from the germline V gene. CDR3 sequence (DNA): TGTGCCAGCAGTTATGTAGCGGGGTACACCGGGGAGCTGTTTTTT. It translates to CASSYVAGYTGELFF.

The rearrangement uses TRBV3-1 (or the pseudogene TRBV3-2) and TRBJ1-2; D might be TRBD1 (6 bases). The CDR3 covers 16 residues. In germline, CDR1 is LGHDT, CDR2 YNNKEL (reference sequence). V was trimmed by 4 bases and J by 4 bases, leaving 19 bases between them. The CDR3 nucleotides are TGTGCCAGCAGCCCCAGGGGTAGGGCACCTTTCTATGGCTACACCTTC. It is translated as CASSPRGRAPFYGYTF.

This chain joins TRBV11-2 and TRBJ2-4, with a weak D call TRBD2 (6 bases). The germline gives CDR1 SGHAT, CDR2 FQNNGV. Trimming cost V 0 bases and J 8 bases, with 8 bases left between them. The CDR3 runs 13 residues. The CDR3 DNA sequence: TGTGCCAGCAGCTTAGATCGCGGGGACATTCAGTACTTC. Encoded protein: CASSLDRGDIQYF.

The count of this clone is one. This chain's CDR3 is CASSQDRRGGSDTQYF. The CDR3 bases are TGTGCCAGCAGCCAAGATCGGCGGGGGGGCTCAGATACGCAGTATTTT. The chain carries TRBV3-1 (or the pseudogene TRBV3-2) and TRBJ2-3, with 9 bases identical to TRBD2. J gave up 4 bases and V 0 bases, and 5 bases lay outside the gene matches. The CDR3 totals 16 residues. Germline V lookup: CDR1 LGHDT, CDR2 YNNKEL (reference sequence).

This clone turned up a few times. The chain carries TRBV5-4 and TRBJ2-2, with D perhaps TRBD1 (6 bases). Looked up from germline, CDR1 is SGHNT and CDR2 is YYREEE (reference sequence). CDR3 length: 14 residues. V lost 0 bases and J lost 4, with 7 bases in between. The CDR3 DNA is TGTGCCAGCAGCTTGGGACAGGCCACCGGGGAGCTGTTTTTT. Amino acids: CASSLGQATGELFF.

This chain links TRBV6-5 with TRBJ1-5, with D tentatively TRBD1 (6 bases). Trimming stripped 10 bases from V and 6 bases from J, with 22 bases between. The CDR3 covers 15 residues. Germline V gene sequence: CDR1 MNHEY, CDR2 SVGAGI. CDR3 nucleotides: TGTGCCACCGAGCCCGGACAGAATCAAGGTCAGCCCCAGCATTTT. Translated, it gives CATEPGQNQGQPQHF.